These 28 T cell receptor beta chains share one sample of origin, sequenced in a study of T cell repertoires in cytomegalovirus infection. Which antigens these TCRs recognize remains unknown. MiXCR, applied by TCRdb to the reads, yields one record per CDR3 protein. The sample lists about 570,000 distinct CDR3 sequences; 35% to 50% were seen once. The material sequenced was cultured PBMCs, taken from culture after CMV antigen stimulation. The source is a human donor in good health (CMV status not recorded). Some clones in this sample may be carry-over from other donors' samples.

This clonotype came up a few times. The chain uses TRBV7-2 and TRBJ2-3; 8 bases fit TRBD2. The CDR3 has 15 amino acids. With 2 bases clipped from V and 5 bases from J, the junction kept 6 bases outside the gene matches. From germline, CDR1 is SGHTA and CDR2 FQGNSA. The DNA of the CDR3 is TGTGCCAGCAGCTTACTCCTCGCGGGAGGAGATACGCAGTATTTT. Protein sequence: CASSLLLAGGDTQYF.

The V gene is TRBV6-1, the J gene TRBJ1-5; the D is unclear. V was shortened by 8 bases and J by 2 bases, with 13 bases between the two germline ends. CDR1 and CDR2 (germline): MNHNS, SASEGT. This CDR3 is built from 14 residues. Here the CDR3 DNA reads TGTGCCAGCTTGGTATGGTCCGGCAATCAGCCCCAGCATTTT. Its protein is CASLVWSGNQPQHF.

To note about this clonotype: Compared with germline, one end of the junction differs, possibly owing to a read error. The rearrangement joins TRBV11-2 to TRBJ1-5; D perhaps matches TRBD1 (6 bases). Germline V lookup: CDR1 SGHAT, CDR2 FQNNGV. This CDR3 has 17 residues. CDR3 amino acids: CASSPGTIFTPNQTQHF. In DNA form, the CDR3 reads TGTGCCAGCAGCCCCGGGACAATCTTTACTCCCAATCAGACCCAGCATTTT.

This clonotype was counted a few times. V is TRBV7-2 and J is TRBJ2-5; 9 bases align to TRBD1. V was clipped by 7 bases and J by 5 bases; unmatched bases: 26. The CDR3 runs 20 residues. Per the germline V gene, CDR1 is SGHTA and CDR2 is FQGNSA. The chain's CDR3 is CASKRSRGGLSQGAGETQYF. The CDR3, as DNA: TGTGCCAGCAAACGTTCGAGGGGGGGCCTCTCACAGGGGGCCGGGGAGACCCAGTACTTC.

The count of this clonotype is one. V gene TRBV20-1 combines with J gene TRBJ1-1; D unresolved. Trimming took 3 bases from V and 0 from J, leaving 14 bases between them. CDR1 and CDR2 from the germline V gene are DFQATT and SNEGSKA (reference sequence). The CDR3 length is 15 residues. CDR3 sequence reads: CSASRGAVMNTEAFF. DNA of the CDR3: TGCAGTGCTAGCCGCGGTGCGGTAATGAACACTGAAGCTTTCTTT.

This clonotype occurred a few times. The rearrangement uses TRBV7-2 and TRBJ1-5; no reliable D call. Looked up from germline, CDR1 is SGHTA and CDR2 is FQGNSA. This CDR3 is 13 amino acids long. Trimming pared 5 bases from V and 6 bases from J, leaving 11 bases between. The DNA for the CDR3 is TGTGCCAGCAGCATAACCCCGGGTCAGCCCCAGCATTTT. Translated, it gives CASSITPGQPQHF.

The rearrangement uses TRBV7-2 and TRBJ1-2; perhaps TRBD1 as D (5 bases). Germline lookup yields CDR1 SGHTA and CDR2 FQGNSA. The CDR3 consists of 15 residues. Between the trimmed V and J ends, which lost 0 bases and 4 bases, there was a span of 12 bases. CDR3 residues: CASSLATGGLYGYTF. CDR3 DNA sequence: TGTGCCAGCAGCTTAGCGACGGGGGGTCTCTATGGCTACACCTTC.

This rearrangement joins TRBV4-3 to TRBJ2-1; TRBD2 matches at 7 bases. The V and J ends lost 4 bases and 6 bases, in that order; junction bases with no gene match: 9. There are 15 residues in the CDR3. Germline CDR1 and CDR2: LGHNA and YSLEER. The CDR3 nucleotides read TGCGCCAGCAGCCGAACCGGGACTATGGCCAATGAGCAGTTCTTC. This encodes CASSRTGTMANEQFF.

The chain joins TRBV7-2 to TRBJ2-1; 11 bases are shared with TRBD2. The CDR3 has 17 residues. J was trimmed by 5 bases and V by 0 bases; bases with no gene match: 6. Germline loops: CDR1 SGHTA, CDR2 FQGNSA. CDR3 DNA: TGTGCCAGCAGCTTAGCGGCTGCTAGCGGGGGGAACAATGAGCAGTTCTTC. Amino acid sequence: CASSLAAASGGNNEQFF.

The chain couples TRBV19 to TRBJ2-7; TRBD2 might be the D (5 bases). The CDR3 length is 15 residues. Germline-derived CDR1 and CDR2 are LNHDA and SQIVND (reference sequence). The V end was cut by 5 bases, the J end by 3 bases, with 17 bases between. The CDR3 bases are TGTGCCAGTAGTCAGTTAGTGGGAGATCACTACGAGCAGTACTTC. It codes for CASSQLVGDHYEQYF.

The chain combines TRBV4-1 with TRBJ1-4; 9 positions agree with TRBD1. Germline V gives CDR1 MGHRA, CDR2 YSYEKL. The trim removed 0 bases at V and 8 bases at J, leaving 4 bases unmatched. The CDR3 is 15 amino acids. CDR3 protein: CASSQDGTGREKLFF. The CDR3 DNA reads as TGCGCCAGCAGCCAAGATGGGACAGGGAGGGAAAAACTGTTTTTT.

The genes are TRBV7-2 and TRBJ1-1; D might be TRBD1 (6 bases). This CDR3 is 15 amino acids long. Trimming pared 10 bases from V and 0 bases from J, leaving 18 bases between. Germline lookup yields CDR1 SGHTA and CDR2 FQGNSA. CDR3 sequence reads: CATQIKTGMNTEAFF. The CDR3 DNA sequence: TGTGCCACCCAAATTAAGACAGGCATGAACACTGAAGCTTTCTTT.

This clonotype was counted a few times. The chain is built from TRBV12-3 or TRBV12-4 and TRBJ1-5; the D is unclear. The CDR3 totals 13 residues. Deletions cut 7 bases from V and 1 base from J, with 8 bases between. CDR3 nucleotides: TGTGCCAGCAAGGCTTTCAGCAATCAGCCCCAGCATTTT. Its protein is CASKAFSNQPQHF.

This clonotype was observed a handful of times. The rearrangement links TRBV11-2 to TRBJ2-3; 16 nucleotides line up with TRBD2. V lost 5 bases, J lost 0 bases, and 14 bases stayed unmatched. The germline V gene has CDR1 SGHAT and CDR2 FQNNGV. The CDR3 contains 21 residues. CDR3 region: CASSLRAGLAGGIPSTDTQYF. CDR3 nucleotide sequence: TGTGCCAGCAGCCTCCGGGCGGGACTAGCGGGAGGGATCCCGAGCACAGATACGCAGTATTTT. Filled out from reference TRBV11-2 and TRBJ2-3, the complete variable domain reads EAGVAQSPRYKIIEKRQSVAFWCNPISGHATLYWYQQILGQGPKLLIQFQNNGVVDDSQLPKDRFSAERLKGVDSTLKIQPAKLEDSAVYLCASSLRAGLAGGIPSTDTQYFGPGTRLTVL.

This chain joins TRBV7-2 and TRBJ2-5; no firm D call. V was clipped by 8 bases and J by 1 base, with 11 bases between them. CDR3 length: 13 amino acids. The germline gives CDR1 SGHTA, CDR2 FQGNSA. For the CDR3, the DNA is TGTGCCAGCGGCCGAGCACCCCAAGAGACCCAGTACTTC. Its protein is CASGRAPQETQYF. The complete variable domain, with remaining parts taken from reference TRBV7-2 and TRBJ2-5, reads GAGVSQSPSNKVTEKGKDVELRCDPISGHTALYWYRQSLGQGLEFLIYFQGNSAPDKSGLPSDRFSAERTGGSVSTLTIQRTQQEDSAVYLCASGRAPQETQYFGPGTRLLVL.

CDR3 sequence: CASSPGRGLSNQPQHF. CDR3 DNA: TGTGCCAGCAGCCCTGGTCGGGGTCTGAGCAATCAGCCCCAGCATTTT. The chain combines TRBV7-9 with TRBJ1-5; D is ambiguous. The germline V gene has CDR1 SEHNR and CDR2 FQNEAQ (reference sequence). The CDR3 is made up of 16 amino acids. V was pared by 5 bases and J by 1 base, with 15 bases between.

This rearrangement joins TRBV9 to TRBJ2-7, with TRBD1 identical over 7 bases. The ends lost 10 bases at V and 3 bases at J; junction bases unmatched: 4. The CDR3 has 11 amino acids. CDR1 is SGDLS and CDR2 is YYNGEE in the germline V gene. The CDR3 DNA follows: TGTGCCCGCCAGGGGGACTACGAGCAGTACTTC. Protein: CARQGDYEQYF.

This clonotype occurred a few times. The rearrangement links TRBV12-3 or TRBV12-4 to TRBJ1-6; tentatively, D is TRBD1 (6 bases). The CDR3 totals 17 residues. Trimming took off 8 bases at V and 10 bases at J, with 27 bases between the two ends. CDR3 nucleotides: TGTGCCAGCCGGGGCGGGGACACAGGGTGGGCCCGATCACCCCTCCACTTT. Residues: CASRGGDTGWARSPLHF.

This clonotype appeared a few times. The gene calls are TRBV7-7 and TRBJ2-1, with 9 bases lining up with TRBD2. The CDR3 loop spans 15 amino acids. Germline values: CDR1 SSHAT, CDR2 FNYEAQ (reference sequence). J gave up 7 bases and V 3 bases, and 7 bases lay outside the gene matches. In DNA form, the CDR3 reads TGTGCCAGCAGCTTCCAGCGGGGGGTGGGGAATGAGCAGTTCTTC. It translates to CASSFQRGVGNEQFF. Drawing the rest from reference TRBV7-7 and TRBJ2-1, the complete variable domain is GAGVSQSPRYKVTKRGQDVTLRCDPISSHATLYWYQQALGQGPEFLTYFNYEAQPDKSGLPSDRFSAERPEGSISTLTIQRTEQRDSAMYRCASSFQRGVGNEQFFGPGTRLTVL.

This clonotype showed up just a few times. Here the CDR3 DNA reads TGTGCCAGCAGTTTATATGGCAGGGGAGGAGAGACCCAGTACTTC. As protein: CASSLYGRGGETQYF. The chain couples TRBV28 to TRBJ2-5; the D call may be TRBD1 or TRBD2 (6 bases each). The germline V gene has CDR1 MDHEN and CDR2 SYDVKM. The CDR3 spans 15 residues. V lost 1 base to trimming and J lost 4 bases, with 13 bases between them.

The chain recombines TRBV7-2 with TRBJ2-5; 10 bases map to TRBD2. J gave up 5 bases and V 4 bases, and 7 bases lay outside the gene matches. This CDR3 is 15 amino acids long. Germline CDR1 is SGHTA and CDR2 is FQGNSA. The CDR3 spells CASSSSLAGVETQYF. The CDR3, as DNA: TGTGCCAGCAGCTCGAGTCTAGCGGGAGTCGAGACCCAGTACTTC. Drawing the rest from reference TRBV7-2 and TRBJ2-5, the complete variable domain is GAGVSQSPSNKVTEKGKDVELRCDPISGHTALYWYRQSLGQGLEFLIYFQGNSAPDKSGLPSDRFSAERTGGSVSTLTIQRTQQEDSAVYLCASSSSLAGVETQYFGPGTRLLVL.

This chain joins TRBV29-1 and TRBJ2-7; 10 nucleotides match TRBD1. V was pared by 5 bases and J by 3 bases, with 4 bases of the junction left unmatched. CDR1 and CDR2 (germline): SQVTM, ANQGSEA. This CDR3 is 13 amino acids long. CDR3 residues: CSVTRDRGYEQYF. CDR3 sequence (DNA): TGCAGCGTTACCCGGGACAGGGGCTACGAGCAGTACTTC.

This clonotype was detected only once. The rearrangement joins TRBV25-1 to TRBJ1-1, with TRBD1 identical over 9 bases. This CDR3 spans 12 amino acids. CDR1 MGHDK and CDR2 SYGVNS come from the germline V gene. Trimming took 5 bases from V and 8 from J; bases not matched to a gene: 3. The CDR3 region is CASSKGQGEAFF. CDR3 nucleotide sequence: TGTGCCAGCAGTAAGGGACAGGGAGAAGCTTTCTTT. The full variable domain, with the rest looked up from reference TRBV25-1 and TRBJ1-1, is EADIYQTPRYLVIGTGKKITLECSQTMGHDKMYWYQQDPGMELHLIHYSYGVNSTEKGDLSSESTVSRIRTEHFPLTLESARPSHTSQYLCASSKGQGEAFFGQGTRLTVV.

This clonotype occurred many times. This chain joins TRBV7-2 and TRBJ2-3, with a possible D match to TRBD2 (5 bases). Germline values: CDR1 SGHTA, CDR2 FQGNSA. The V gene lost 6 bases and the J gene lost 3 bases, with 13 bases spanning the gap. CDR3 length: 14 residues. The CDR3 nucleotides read TGTGCCAGCAGTTCTAGGACTGGAACAGATACGCAGTATTTT. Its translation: CASSSRTGTDTQYF. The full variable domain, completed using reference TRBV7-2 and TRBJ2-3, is GAGVSQSPSNKVTEKGKDVELRCDPISGHTALYWYRQSLGQGLEFLIYFQGNSAPDKSGLPSDRFSAERTGGSVSTLTIQRTQQEDSAVYLCASSSRTGTDTQYFGPGTRLTVL.

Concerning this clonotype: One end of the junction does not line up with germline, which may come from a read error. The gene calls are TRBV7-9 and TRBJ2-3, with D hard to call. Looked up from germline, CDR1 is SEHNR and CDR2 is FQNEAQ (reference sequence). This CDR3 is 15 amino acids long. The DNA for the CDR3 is TGTGCCAGCGGAGCCCGTGGTGGCAGCACAGATATGCAGTATTTT. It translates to CASGARGGSTDMQYF. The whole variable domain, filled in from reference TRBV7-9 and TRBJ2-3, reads DTGVSQNPRHKITKRGQNVTFRCDPISEHNRLYWYRQTLGQGPEFLTYFQNEAQLEKSRLLSDRFSAERPKGSFSTLEIQRTEQGDSAMYLCASGARGGSTDMQYFGPGTRLTVL.

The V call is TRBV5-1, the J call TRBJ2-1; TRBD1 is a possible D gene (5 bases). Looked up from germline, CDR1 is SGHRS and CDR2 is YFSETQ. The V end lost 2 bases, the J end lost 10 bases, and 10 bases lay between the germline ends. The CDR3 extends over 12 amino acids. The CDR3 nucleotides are TGCGCCAGCAGCTTTGGGGCTTACGAGCAGTTCTTC. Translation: CASSFGAYEQFF.

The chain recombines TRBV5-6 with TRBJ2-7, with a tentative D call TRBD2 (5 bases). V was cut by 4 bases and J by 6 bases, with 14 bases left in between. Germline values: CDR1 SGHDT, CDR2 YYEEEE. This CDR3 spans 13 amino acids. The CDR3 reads CASSPEDRGEQYF. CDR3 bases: TGTGCCAGCAGCCCGGAGGACCGTGGCGAGCAGTACTTC.

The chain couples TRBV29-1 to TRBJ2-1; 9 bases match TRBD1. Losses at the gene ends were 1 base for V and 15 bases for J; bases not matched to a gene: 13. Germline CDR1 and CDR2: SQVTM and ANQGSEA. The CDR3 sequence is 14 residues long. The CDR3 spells CSVEGGTGFSGTFF. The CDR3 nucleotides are TGCAGCGTTGAAGGGGGGACAGGGTTCTCGGGAACGTTCTTC.